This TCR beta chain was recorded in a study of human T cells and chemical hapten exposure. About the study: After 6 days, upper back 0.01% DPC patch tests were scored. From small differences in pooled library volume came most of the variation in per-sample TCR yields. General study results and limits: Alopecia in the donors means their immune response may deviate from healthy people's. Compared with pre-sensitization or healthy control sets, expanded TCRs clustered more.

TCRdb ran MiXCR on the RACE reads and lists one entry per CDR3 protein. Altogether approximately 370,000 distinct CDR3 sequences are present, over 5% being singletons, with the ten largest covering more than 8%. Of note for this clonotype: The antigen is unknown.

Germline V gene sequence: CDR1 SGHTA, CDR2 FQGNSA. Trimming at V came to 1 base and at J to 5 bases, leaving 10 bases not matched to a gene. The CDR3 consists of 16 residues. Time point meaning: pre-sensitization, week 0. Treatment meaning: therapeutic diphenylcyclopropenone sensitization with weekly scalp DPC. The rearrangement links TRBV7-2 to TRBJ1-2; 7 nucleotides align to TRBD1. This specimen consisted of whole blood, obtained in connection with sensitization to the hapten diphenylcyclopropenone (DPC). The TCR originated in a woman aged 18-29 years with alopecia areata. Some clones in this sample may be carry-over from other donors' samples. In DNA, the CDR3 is TGTGCCAGCAGCTTAGTGTCTGGACAGGCTTTGTATGGCTACACCTTC. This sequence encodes CASSLVSGQALYGYTF.